This is a list of T cell receptor beta chains from one sample in a study of CD8 T cells in ankylosing spondylitis. From the 5' RACE reads, TCRdb called clonotypes with MiXCR, one entry per CDR3 protein. The table shows approximately 300,000 distinct CDR3 sequences, with around 20% occurring only once. Sequenced input: blood, either unsorted or a sorted T cell fraction (not recorded which). These TCRs come from a male donor with ankylosing spondylitis or in good health (not recorded which). Each CDR3 is given with its conserved first and last residue. D genes are given only for firm matches. Part of the rows lack a size; the others show once, few, many or a class for expanded clones.

d_gene: NA
v_gene: TRBV7-2
len: 15
abundance: NA
CDR3aa: CASSLGGTSPDTQYF

d_gene: NA
v_gene: TRBV6-5
len: 14
abundance: few
CDR3aa: CASSYREYNSPLHF

d_gene: NA
v_gene: TRBV9
len: 15
abundance: few
CDR3aa: CASSADGGSNQPQHF

d_gene: NA
v_gene: TRBV5-1
len: 15
abundance: many
CDR3aa: CASSLVSGATDTQYF

d_gene: NA
v_gene: TRBV20-1
len: 11
abundance: few
CDR3aa: CSAVQGQPQHF

d_gene: NA
v_gene: TRBV5-1
len: 16
abundance: few
CDR3aa: CASSLVVAGGLDTQYF

d_gene: NA
v_gene: TRBV5-1
len: 13
abundance: NA
CDR3aa: CASSLAAGFEQFF

d_gene: NA
v_gene: TRBV20-1
len: 14
abundance: NA
CDR3aa: CSARDPRLGQRYTF

d_gene: TRBD1
v_gene: TRBV20-1
len: 15
abundance: few
CDR3aa: CSATLTGGWNSPLHF

d_gene: NA
v_gene: TRBV24-1
len: 15
abundance: NA
CDR3aa: CATSDARTENTEAFF

d_gene: TRBD1
v_gene: TRBV20-1
len: 13
abundance: NA
CDR3aa: CSATGGDNQPQHF

d_gene: TRBD2
v_gene: TRBV5-1
len: 15
abundance: NA
CDR3aa: CASSQTSGGANEQFF

d_gene: TRBD2
v_gene: TRBV20-1
len: 16
abundance: few
CDR3aa: CSARDRLAADFGTQYF

d_gene: TRBD1
v_gene: TRBV20-1
len: 15
abundance: NA
CDR3aa: CSARARGVMNTEAFF

d_gene: TRBD1
v_gene: TRBV3-1
len: 14
abundance: NA
CDR3aa: CASSHNRGSETQYF

d_gene: TRBD2
v_gene: TRBV5-1
len: 17
abundance: many
CDR3aa: CASSLGTSGNRADTQYF

d_gene: TRBD2
v_gene: TRBV5-1
len: 15
abundance: NA
CDR3aa: CASRSGRALTGELFF

d_gene: NA
v_gene: TRBV10-3
len: 13
abundance: NA
CDR3aa: CAISGRTEETQYF

d_gene: NA
v_gene: TRBV12-3/TRBV12-4
len: 14
abundance: NA
CDR3aa: CASRPGGRNTEAFF

d_gene: NA
v_gene: TRBV7-3
len: 14
abundance: many
CDR3aa: CASSLTPGVGEQFF

d_gene: NA
v_gene: TRBV5-5
len: 13
abundance: few
CDR3aa: CATRGQLNTEAFF

d_gene: TRBD1
v_gene: TRBV20-1
len: 12
abundance: few
CDR3aa: CSAADRGNEQFF

d_gene: NA
v_gene: TRBV6-5
len: 11
abundance: few
CDR3aa: CASTRKETQYF

d_gene: NA
v_gene: TRBV7-8
len: 13
abundance: few
CDR3aa: CASSSQVTDTQYF

d_gene: TRBD1
v_gene: TRBV9
len: 14
abundance: NA
CDR3aa: CASSVGQGAEPQHF

d_gene: NA
v_gene: TRBV24-1
len: 15
abundance: NA
CDR3aa: CATSDDHAGAGELFF

d_gene: NA
v_gene: TRBV5-1
len: 15
abundance: NA
CDR3aa: CASSLEPAGANVLTF

d_gene: NA
v_gene: TRBV5-1
len: 15
abundance: few
CDR3aa: CASSLDNVGNTEAFF

d_gene: NA
v_gene: TRBV12-3/TRBV12-4
len: 13
abundance: NA
CDR3aa: CASSLSGNSPLHF

d_gene: NA
v_gene: TRBV5-5
len: 16
abundance: NA
CDR3aa: CASSLSAGKIGNEQFF

d_gene: TRBD2
v_gene: TRBV6-4
len: 22
abundance: NA
CDR3aa: CASSESSSGGAVELQAYNEQFF

d_gene: NA
v_gene: TRBV5-1
len: 14
abundance: NA
CDR3aa: CASSLGDADYGYTF

d_gene: NA
v_gene: TRBV29-1
len: 14
abundance: many
CDR3aa: CSGASNYNTGELFF

d_gene: NA
v_gene: TRBV25-1
len: 13
abundance: few
CDR3aa: CASTQGWEETQYF

d_gene: NA
v_gene: TRBV6-2/TRBV6-3
len: 14
abundance: few
CDR3aa: CASSYYSGNTEAFF

d_gene: TRBD1
v_gene: TRBV5-1
len: 14
abundance: few
CDR3aa: CASSSGTGGDIQYF

d_gene: TRBD2
v_gene: TRBV12-5
len: 16
abundance: few
CDR3aa: CASGEFVAGASDTQYF

d_gene: NA
v_gene: TRBV5-1
len: 13
abundance: few
CDR3aa: CASSPVVQETQYF

d_gene: NA
v_gene: TRBV12-3/TRBV12-4
len: 11
abundance: many
CDR3aa: CASSSEETQYF

d_gene: NA
v_gene: TRBV5-1
len: 14
abundance: NA
CDR3aa: CASRPGPGANALTF

d_gene: TRBD1
v_gene: TRBV28
len: 14
abundance: NA
CDR3aa: CASTSGQAGEKLFF

d_gene: NA
v_gene: TRBV25-1
len: 15
abundance: NA
CDR3aa: CASSGNIGGQETQYF

d_gene: NA
v_gene: TRBV6-1
len: 15
abundance: NA
CDR3aa: CASSDPGIAKNIQYF

d_gene: NA
v_gene: TRBV25-1
len: 15
abundance: few
CDR3aa: CASSELGDMSTEAFF

d_gene: NA
v_gene: TRBV7-3
len: 14
abundance: NA
CDR3aa: CASSSLGGNTEAFF

d_gene: NA
v_gene: TRBV5-1
len: 14
abundance: many
CDR3aa: CASSVGDLDNEQFF

d_gene: NA
v_gene: TRBV6-1
len: 15
abundance: few
CDR3aa: CASETYRAGANVLTF

d_gene: NA
v_gene: TRBV10-3
len: 14
abundance: NA
CDR3aa: CAISGGATYNEQFF

d_gene: NA
v_gene: TRBV7-6
len: 14
abundance: few
CDR3aa: CASSLYGDYNEQFF

d_gene: NA
v_gene: TRBV5-1
len: 14
abundance: NA
CDR3aa: CASRQGGQSNEQFF

d_gene: NA
v_gene: TRBV11-2
len: 12
abundance: few
CDR3aa: CASSPTFNEQFF

d_gene: NA
v_gene: TRBV5-1
len: 14
abundance: NA
CDR3aa: CASSDTSGGDTQYF